This T cell receptor (beta chain) was documented in a study of neurological immune-mediated disorders. Study results and limitations: HTLV-1-associated myelopathy had the most TCR clonal expansion, and multiple sclerosis had the least, less than healthy controls. Among expanded clones, no CDR3 amino acid sequences were shared across subjects, a pattern suggesting private repertoires in all groups.

The authors made cDNA by 5'RACE with 10-nucleotide random UMIs. Every sequencing run generated in excess of 180 million TCR-beta sequences. These sequences covered 15-18 subjects. Each CDR3 protein gets one entry after TCRdb re-called the 5' RACE reads with MiXCR. The sample yields roughly 30,000 distinct CDR3 sequences, about 6.2% seen once. This clonotype is termed medium-sized. Its target is unknown. The V gene's germline CDR1 is SGHRS and CDR2 YFSETQ. This CDR3 is built from 14 residues. The V end lost 5 bases, the J end lost 0 bases, and 10 bases lay between the germline ends. The rearrangement uses TRBV5-1 and TRBJ2-3; D gene uncertain. This clonotype was obtained from a woman between 50 and 59 years old in good health. What was sequenced was PBMCs. The chain's CDR3 is CASSDGFSTDTQYF. CDR3 nucleotide sequence: TGCGCCAGCAGTGACGGGTTTAGCACAGATACGCAGTATTTT. The full variable domain, in which reference TRBV5-1 and TRBJ2-3 provide the parts outside the CDR3, is KAGVTQTPRYLIKTRGQQVTLSCSPISGHRSVSWYQQTPGQGLQFLFEYFSETQRNKGNFPGRFSGRQFSNSRSEMNVSTLELGDSALYLCASSDGFSTDTQYFGPGTRLTVL.